This T cell receptor (beta chain) was observed in a study of T cell repertoires in MIS-A myocarditis. The CDR3 runs to 14 residues. Germline-derived CDR1 and CDR2 are SGHKS and YYEKEE (reference sequence). With 4 bases clipped from V and 5 bases from J, the junction kept 5 bases outside the gene matches. Assay used: immunoSEQ multiplex PCR; TCRdb lists only in-frame clones, some missing. The sample consists of 15,000 or so clones, 70% to 85% of them appearing once. The sequence derives from a man aged 18-30 years with fulminant myocarditis from multisystem inflammatory syndrome in adults (MIS-A) after COVID-19. Source material: left ventricle heart tissue obtained at autopsy. This chain connects TRBV5-5 to TRBJ1-4; 7 nucleotides align to TRBD1. The CDR3 protein is CASSRWTGNEKLFF. CDR3 bases: TGTGCCAGCAGCCGTTGGACAGGAAATGAAAAACTGTTTTTT.